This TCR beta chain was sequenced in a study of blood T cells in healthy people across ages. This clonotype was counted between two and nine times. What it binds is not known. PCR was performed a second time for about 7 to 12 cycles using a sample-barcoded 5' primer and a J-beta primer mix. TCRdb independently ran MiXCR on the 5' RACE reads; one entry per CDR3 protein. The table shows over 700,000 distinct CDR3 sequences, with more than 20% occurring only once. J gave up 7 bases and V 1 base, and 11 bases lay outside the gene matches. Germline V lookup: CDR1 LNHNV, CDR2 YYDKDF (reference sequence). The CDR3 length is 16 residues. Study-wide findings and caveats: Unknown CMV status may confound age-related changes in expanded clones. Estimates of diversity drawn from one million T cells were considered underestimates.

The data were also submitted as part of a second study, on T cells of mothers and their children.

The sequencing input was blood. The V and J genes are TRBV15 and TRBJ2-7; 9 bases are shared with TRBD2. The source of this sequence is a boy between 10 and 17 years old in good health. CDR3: CATSRAKIAGAGEQYF. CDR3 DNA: TGTGCCACCAGCAGAGCTAAAATAGCGGGAGCGGGTGAGCAGTACTTC.